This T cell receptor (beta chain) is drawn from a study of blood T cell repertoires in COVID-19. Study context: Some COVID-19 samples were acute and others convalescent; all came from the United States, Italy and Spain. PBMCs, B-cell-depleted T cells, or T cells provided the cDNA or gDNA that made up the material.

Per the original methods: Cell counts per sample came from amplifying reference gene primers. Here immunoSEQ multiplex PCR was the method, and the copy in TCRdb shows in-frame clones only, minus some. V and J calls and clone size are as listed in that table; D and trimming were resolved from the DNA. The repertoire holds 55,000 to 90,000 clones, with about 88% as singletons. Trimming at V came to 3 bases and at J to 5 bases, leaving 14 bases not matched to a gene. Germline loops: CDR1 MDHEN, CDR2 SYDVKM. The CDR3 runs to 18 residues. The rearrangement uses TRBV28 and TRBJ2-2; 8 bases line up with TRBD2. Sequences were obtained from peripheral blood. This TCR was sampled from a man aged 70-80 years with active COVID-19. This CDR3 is CASSFPLLAGGGTGELFF. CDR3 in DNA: TGTGCCAGCAGTTTCCCCCTATTGGCGGGGGGCGGGACCGGGGAGCTGTTTTTT.